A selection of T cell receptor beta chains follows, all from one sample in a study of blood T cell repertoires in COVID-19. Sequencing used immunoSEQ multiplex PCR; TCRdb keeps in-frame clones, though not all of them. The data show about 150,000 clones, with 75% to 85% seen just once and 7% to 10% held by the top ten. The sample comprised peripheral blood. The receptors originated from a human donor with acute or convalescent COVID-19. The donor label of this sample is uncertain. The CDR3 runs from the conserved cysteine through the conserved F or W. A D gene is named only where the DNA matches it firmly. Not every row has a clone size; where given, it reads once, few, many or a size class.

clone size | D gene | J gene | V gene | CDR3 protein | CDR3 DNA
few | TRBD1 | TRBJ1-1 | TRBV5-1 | CASTTGTGFTEAFF | TGCGCCAGCACCACCGGGACAGGGTTCACTGAAGCTTTCTTT
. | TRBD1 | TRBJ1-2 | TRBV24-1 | CATSDSGTVGKDGYTF | TGTGCCACCAGTGATTCCGGGACAGTAGGGAAAGATGGCTACACCTTC
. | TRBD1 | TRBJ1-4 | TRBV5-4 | CASSFTGGNEKLFF | TGTGCCAGCAGCTTCACAGGGGGTAATGAAAAACTGTTTTTT
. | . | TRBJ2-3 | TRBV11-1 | CASSLPTDTQYF | TGTGCCAGCAGCTTACCGACAGATACGCAGTATTTT
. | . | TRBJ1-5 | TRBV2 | CASSAPTPGQPQHF | TGTGCCAGCAGTGCCCCGACCCCAGGACAGCCCCAGCATTTT
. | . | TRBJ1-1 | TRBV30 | CAWSLTYNTEAFF | TGTGCCTGGAGCTTGACTTATAACACTGAAGCTTTCTTT
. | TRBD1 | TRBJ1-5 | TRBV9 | CASSVGGGQDNQPQHF | TGTGCCAGCAGCGTAGGAGGGGGACAGGATAATCAGCCCCAGCATTTT
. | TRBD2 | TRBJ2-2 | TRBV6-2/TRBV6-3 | CASSSALRAGGPNTGELFF | TGTGCCAGCAGTTCAGCCCTACGGGCGGGGGGGCCGAACACCGGGGAGCTGTTTTTT
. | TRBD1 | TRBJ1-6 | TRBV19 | CASTDRSGQYNSPLHF | TGTGCCAGTACCGATCGGTCGGGACAGTATAATTCACCCCTCCACTTT
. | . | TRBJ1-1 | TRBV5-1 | CASSLVSSDRGNTEAFF | TGCGCCAGCAGCTTGGTCAGCTCGGACCGGGGGAACACTGAAGCTTTCTTT
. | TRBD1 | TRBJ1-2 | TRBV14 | CASSQEGQGTNYGYTF | TGTGCCAGCAGCCAAGAAGGACAGGGGACTAACTATGGCTACACCTTC
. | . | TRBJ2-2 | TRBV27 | CASSSWAGTTGELFF | TGTGCCAGCAGTTCCTGGGCAGGTACCACCGGGGAGCTGTTTTTT
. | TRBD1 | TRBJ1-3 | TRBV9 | CASSLGTGDDFRHTIYF | TGTGCCAGCAGCCTAGGGACAGGGGACGATTTTCGACACACCATATATTTT
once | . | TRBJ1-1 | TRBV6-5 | CASSYSIRGEAFF | TGTGCCAGCAGTTACTCGATTCGGGGTGAAGCTTTCTTT
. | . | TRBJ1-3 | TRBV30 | CAWRISSGNTIYF | TGTGCCTGGAGAATTAGCTCTGGAAACACCATATATTTT
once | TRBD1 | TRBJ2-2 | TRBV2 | CASSGYRGMNTGELFF | TGTGCCAGCAGCGGCTACAGGGGGATGAACACCGGGGAGCTGTTTTTT
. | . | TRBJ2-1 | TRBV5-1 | CASSLTGTSDSYNEQFF | TGCGCCAGCAGTCTGACCGGGACATCCGACTCCTACAATGAGCAGTTCTTC
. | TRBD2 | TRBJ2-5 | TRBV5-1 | CASSLATSGYGETQYF | TGCGCCAGCAGCTTGGCGACTAGCGGGTACGGAGAGACCCAGTACTTC
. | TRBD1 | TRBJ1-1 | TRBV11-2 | CASSLTTGGNTEAFF | TGTGCCAGCAGCTTGACGACAGGGGGCAACACTGAAGCTTTCTTT
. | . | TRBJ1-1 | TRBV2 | CASIEEFNTEAFF | TGTGCCAGCATAGAAGAATTTAACACTGAAGCTTTCTTT
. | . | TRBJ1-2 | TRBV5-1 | CASSLGQNYGYTF | TGCGCCAGCAGCCTAGGACAGAACTATGGCTACACCTTC
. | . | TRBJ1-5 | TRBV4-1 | CASSQERASNQPQHF | TGCGCCAGCAGCCAAGAGCGAGCCAGCAATCAGCCCCAGCATTTT